This T cell receptor beta chain was profiled in a study of blood T cell repertoires in COVID-19. About the study: T cells, B-cell-depleted T cells, or PBMCs provided the cDNA or gDNA that served as material.

Per the original data handling: How many nucleated cells were present was estimated from reference gene primer amplification. Using immunoSEQ multiplex PCR, the repertoire was profiled, and TCRdb retains in-frame clones only, with some absent. Clone size and the V and J calls come from that table; the DNA yielded D and trimming. The sample has about 140,000 clones; about three quarters are singletons. J lost 7 bases, V lost 0 bases, and 7 bases had no gene match. Germline-derived CDR1 and CDR2 are SGHKS and YYEKEE (reference sequence). This CDR3 comprises 15 residues. The receptor comes from an elderly man with acute or convalescent COVID-19. The sample comprised peripheral blood. The rearrangement links TRBV5-5 to TRBJ1-5; 7 bases agree with TRBD1. CDR3 nucleotide sequence: TGTGCCAGCAGCTTGGACCCCGGGACAGAGCAGCCCCAGCATTTT. This encodes CASSLDPGTEQPQHF.